The 10 T cell receptor beta chains below were found in one sample sequenced in a study of CD8 T cells in ankylosing spondylitis. General study findings and limits: Seemingly distinctive of ankylosing spondylitis blood was a TCR beta motif formed by eight highly homologous variants.

From the 5' RACE reads, TCRdb called clonotypes with MiXCR, one entry per CDR3 protein. This repertoire shows 700,000 or so distinct CDR3 sequences, 15% to 20% found once; its top ten account for about 20%. These receptors' antigens are unknown. Sequenced sample: blood, either unsorted or a sorted T cell fraction (not recorded which). All receptors come from a male donor with ankylosing spondylitis.

The table lists this clonotype with many counts. The V and J genes are TRBV12-3 or TRBV12-4 and TRBJ1-1; TRBD1 aligns across 9 bases. With V trimmed by 2 bases and J by 0 bases, 7 bases remained unmatched. This CDR3 is 17 amino acids long. As DNA, the CDR3 is TGTGCCAGCAGTTTACCCACAGGGGGCACGGTGAACACTGAAGCTTTCTTT. It specifies CASSLPTGGTVNTEAFF.

This clonotype occurred a few times. This chain uses TRBV5-1 with TRBJ2-5; 7 bases agree with TRBD1. CDR1 and CDR2 from the germline V gene are SGHRS and YFSETQ. This CDR3 is built from 15 residues. Trimming at V came to 7 bases and at J to 0 bases, leaving 9 bases not matched to a gene. CDR3 loop: CASFPGQKYQETQYF. DNA of the CDR3: TGCGCCAGCTTCCCGGGACAGAAGTACCAAGAGACCCAGTACTTC.

This clonotype was observed a few times. The chain links TRBV7-8 to TRBJ1-2; D is uncertain. Germline V CDR1 and CDR2: SGHVS, FQNEAQ. Trimming left V 1 base short and J 4 bases short, with 10 bases between. The length of the CDR3 is 14 residues. The CDR3, as DNA: TGTGCCAGCAGCTTAGATGGGGATAGCTATGGCTACACCTTC. Its protein is CASSLDGDSYGYTF.

The CDR3 loop reads CASSETGRTYEQYF. The CDR3 coding sequence is TGTGCCAGCAGTGAAACGGGCAGAACCTACGAGCAGTACTTC. The V call is TRBV2, the J call TRBJ2-7, with no clear D. Germline loops: CDR1 SNHLY, CDR2 FYNNEI. V gave up 2 bases and J gave up 2 bases, with 10 bases separating them. This CDR3 is built from 14 residues.

This clonotype was seen more than once but under ten times. This chain joins TRBV7-9 and TRBJ1-5; D ambiguous. The V end lost 3 bases, the J end lost 0 bases, and 12 bases lay between the germline ends. Germline V lookup: CDR1 SEHNR, CDR2 FQNEAQ (reference sequence). The CDR3 extends over 16 amino acids. The CDR3, as DNA: TGTGCCAGCAGCTTTGTTTTACAAAATAGCAATCAGCCCCAGCATTTT. Translating gives CASSFVLQNSNQPQHF.

The chain recombines TRBV4-2 with TRBJ2-3, with a tentative D call TRBD1 (5 bases). Trimming took off 4 bases at V and 2 bases at J, with 10 bases between the two ends. CDR1 LGHNA and CDR2 YNFKEQ come from the germline V gene. This CDR3 is built from 14 residues. CDR3 DNA sequence: TGTGCCAGCAGCCTCCCAGGGAACACAGATACGCAGTATTTT. It is translated as CASSLPGNTDTQYF.

This clonotype appeared a few times. The rearrangement joins TRBV6-5 to TRBJ1-1; no firm D call. Germline CDR1 MNHEY, CDR2 SVGAGI. This CDR3 contains 15 residues. V was shortened by 2 bases and J by 3 bases, with 13 bases between the two germline ends. Here the CDR3 reads CASSYGRLGDTEAFF. The DNA of the CDR3 is TGTGCCAGCAGTTACGGCAGGCTCGGGGACACTGAAGCTTTCTTT.

This clonotype has more than one count but fewer than ten. This chain joins TRBV20-1 and TRBJ2-1, with 9 bases fitting TRBD1. V shed 7 bases, J shed 4 bases, and the junction held 11 bases outside the gene matches. CDR1 is DFQATT, CDR2 SNEGSKA, per germline (reference sequence). This CDR3 is 15 amino acids long. The chain's CDR3 is CSVLVPGQGYNEQFF. The CDR3 DNA is TGCAGTGTTTTAGTGCCGGGACAGGGATACAATGAGCAGTTCTTC.

The chain combines TRBV12-3 or TRBV12-4 with TRBJ2-7, with TRBD1 matching over 8 bases. The CDR3 length is 12 residues. The J segment lost 8 bases and the V segment lost 7 bases, leaving 7 bases of the junction unmatched. As DNA, the CDR3 is TGTGCCAGCACCCAGGACAGGGTAAAGCAGTACTTC. Its translation: CASTQDRVKQYF.

The chain recombines TRBV6-2 or TRBV6-3 with TRBJ2-3; 11 bases are shared with TRBD2. CDR3 length: 16 residues. Germline CDR1 reads MNHEY; CDR2 reads SVGEGT. V shed 2 bases, J shed 2 bases, and the junction held 3 bases outside the gene matches. CDR3 region: CASSYGGLAATDTQYF. CDR3 coding DNA: TGTGCCAGCAGTTACGGGGGACTAGCGGCCACAGATACGCAGTATTTT.